A single T cell receptor (beta chain) is shown here with its context. Its antigen is still unknown. V lost 4 bases and J lost 1; bases outside the gene matches: 0. Germline assignment: CDR1 SGHDN and CDR2 FVKESK. The CDR3 length is 13 residues. The repertoire was sequenced with immunoSEQ multiplex PCR; TCRdb's copy has only in-frame clones and lacks some. The sample lists about 100,000 clones, around 87% occurring once. This specimen belongs to a study of T cell responses to AZD1222 COVID-19 vaccine. General study points: With two AZD1222 doses given, Spike-specific TCR breadth and depth both rose. Dominant at 160-218 and 743-854, vaccine-associated CD4 TCRs also spanned spike. Sampled repertoires all dated from after the peak T cell response. Most donors were white British and more were female, and clonal diversity was possibly underestimated.

The sample consisted of peripheral blood, taken 28 days after the second AZD1222 dose. The sequence was obtained from an adult who received the AZD1222 COVID-19 vaccine. The chain links TRBV14 to TRBJ2-7, with 8 bases fitting TRBD1. CDR3 nucleotides: TGTGCCAGCAGCCGGACAGGGTCCTACGAGCAGTACTTC. It codes for CASSRTGSYEQYF.